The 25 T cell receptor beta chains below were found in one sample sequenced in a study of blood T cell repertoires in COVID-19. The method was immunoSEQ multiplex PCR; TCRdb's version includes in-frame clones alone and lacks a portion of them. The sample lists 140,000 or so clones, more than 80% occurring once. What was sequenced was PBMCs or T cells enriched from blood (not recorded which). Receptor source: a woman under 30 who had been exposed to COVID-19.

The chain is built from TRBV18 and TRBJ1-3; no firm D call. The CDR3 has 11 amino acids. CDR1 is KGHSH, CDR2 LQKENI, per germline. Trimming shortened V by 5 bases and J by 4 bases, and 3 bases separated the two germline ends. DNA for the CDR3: TGTGCCAGCTCAAGCGGAAACACCATATATTTT. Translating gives CASSSGNTIYF.

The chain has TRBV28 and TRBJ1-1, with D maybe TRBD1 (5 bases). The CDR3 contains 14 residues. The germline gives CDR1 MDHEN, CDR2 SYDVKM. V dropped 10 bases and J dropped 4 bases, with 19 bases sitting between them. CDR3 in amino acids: CATQHGQGPTEAFF. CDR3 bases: TGTGCCACCCAACATGGGCAGGGCCCCACTGAAGCTTTCTTT.

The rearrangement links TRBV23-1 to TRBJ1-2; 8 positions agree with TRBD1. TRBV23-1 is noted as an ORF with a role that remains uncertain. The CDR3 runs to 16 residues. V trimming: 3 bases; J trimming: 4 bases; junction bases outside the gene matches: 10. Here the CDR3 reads CASSHSAGQGRYGYTF. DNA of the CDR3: TGCGCCAGCAGTCATTCCGCCGGACAGGGACGCTATGGCTACACCTTC.

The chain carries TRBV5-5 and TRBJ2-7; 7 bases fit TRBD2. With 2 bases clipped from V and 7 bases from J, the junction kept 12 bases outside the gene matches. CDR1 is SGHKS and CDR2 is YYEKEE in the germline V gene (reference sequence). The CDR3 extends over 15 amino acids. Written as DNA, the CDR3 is TGTGCCAGCAGCTTTGGTTGGGCTAGCGGATCGGAGCAGTACTTC. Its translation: CASSFGWASGSEQYF.

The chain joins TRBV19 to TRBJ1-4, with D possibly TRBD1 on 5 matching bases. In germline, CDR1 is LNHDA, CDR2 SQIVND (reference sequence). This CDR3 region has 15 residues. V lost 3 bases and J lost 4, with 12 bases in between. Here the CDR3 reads CASSIGTGRNEKLFF. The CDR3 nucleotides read TGTGCCAGTAGTATCGGTACAGGCCGTAATGAAAAACTGTTTTTT.

The CDR3 region is CASSLRLAGVRQFF. The CDR3 DNA sequence: TGTGCCAGCAGCTTGCGACTAGCGGGAGTACGGCAGTTCTTC. The chain links TRBV5-5 to TRBJ2-1; the match to TRBD2 covers 12 bases. Germline trimming cut 1 base from V and 12 bases from J; bases unmatched to any gene: 5. CDR3 length: 14 amino acids. The germline CDR1 and CDR2 sequences are SGHKS and YYEKEE (reference sequence).

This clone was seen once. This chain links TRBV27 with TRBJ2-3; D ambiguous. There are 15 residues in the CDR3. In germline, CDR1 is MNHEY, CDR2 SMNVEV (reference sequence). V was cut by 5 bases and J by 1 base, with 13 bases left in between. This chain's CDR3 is CASSTPVTGTDTQYF. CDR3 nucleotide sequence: TGTGCCAGCAGTACCCCGGTTACCGGCACAGATACGCAGTATTTT.

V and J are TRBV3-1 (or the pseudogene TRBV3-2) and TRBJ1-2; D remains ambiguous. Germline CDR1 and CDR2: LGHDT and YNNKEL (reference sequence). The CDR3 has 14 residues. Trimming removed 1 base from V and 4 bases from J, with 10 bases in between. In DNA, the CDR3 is TGTGCCAGCAGCCAAGGAGGGAGTTTCTATGGCTACACCTTC. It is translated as CASSQGGSFYGYTF.

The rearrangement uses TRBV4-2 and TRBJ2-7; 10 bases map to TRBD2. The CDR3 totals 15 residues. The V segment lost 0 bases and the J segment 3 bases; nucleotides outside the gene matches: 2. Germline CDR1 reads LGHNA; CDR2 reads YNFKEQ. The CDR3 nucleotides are TGTGCCAGCAGCCAAGAGTCTAGCGGGAGCTACGAGCAGTACTTC. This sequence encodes CASSQESSGSYEQYF.

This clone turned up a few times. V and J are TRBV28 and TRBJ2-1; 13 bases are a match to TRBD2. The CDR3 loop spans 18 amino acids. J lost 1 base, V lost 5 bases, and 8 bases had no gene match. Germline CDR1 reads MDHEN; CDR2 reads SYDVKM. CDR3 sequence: CASSNLGLAGKSYNEQFF. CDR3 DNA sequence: TGTGCCAGCAGTAACCTGGGACTAGCGGGGAAATCCTACAATGAGCAGTTCTTC.

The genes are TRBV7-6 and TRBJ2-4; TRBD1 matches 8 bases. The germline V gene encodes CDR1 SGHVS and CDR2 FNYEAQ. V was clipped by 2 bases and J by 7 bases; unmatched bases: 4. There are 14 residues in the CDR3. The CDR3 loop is CASSLNRGSNIQYF. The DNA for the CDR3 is TGTGCCAGCAGCTTAAACAGGGGGTCGAACATTCAGTACTTC. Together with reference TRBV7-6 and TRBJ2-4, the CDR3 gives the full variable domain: GAGVSQSPRYKVTKRGQDVALRCDPISGHVSLYWYRQALGQGPEFLTYFNYEAQQDKSGLPNDRFSAERPEGSISTLTIQRTEQRDSAMYRCASSLNRGSNIQYFGAGTRLSVL.

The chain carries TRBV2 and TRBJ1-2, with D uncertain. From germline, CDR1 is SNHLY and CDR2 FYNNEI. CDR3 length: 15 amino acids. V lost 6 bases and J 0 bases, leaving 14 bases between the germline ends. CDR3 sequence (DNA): TGTGCCAGCAGATATTCACAGACCACTAACTATGGCTACACCTTC. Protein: CASRYSQTTNYGYTF.

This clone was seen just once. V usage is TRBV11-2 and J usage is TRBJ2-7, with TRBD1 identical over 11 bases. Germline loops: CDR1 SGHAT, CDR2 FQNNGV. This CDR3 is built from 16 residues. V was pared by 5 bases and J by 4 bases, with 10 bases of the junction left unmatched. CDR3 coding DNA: TGTGCCAGCAGCCCCCGTGGGGGACAGGGGGGTTACGAGCAGTACTTC. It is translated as CASSPRGGQGGYEQYF.

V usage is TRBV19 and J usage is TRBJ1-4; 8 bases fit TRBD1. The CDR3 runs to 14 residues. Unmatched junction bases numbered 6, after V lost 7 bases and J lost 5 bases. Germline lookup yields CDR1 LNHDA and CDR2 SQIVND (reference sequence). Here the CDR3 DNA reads TGTGCCAGTACCACGTGGACAGGGAATGAAAAACTGTTTTTT. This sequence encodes CASTTWTGNEKLFF.

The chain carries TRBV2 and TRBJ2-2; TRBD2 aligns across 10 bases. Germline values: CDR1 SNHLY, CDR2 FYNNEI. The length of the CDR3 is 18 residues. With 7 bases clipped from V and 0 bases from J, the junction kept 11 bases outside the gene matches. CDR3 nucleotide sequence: TGTGCCAGCAATGAGCGGAGCGGGAGGGCCCCGAACACCGGGGAGCTGTTTTTT. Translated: CASNERSGRAPNTGELFF. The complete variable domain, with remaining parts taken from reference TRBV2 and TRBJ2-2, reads EPEVTQTPSHQVTQMGQEVILRCVPISNHLYFYWYRQILGQKVEFLVSFYNNEISEKSEIFDDQFSVERPDGSNFTLKIRSTKLEDSAMYFCASNERSGRAPNTGELFFGEGSRLTVL.

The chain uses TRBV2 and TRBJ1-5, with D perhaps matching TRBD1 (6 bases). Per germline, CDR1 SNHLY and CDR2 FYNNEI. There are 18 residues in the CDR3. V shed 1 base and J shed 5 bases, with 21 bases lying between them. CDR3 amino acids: CASSEDATGWFGDQPQHF. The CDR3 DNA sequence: TGTGCCAGCAGTGAAGACGCCACAGGGTGGTTTGGGGATCAGCCCCAGCATTTT.

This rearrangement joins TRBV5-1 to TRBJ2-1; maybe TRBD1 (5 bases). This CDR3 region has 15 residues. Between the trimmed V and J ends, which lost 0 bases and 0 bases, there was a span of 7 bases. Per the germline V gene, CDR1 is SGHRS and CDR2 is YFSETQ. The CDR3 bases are TGCGCCAGCAGCTTGGACAGGAGCTCCTACAATGAGCAGTTCTTC. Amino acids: CASSLDRSSYNEQFF.

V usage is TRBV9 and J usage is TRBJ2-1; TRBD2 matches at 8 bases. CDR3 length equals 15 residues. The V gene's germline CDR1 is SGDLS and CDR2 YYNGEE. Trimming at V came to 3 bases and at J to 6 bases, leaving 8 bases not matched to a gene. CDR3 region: CASSAPRGGVNEQFF. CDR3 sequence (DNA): TGTGCCAGCAGCGCCCCCCGGGGGGGGGTCAATGAGCAGTTCTTC.

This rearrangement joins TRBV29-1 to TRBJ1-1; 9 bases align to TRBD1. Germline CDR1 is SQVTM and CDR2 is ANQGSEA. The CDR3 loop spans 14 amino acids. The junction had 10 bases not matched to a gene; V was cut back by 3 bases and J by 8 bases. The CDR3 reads CSVEGRTGVLEAFF. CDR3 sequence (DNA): TGCAGCGTTGAGGGTAGGACAGGGGTTTTGGAAGCTTTCTTT.

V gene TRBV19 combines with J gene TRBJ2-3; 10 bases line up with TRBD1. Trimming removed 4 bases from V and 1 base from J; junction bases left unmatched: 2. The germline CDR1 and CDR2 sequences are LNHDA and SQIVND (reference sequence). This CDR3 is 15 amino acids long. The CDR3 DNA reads TGTGCCAGTAGTAAGGACAGGGGGGGCACAGATACGCAGTATTTT. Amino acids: CASSKDRGGTDTQYF.

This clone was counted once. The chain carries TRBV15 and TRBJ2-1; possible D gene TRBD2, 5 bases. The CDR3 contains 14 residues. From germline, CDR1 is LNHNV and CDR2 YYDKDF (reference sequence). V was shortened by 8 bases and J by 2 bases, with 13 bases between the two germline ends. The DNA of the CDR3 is TGTGCCACCCGTTTCGGGAACACCTACAATGAGCAGTTCTTC. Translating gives CATRFGNTYNEQFF.

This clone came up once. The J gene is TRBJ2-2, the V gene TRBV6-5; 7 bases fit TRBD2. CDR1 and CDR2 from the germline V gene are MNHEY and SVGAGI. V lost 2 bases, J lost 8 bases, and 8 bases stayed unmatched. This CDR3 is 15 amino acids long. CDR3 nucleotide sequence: TGTGCCAGCAGTTACAAAAGCGGGATACGTGGGGAGCTGTTTTTT. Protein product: CASSYKSGIRGELFF.

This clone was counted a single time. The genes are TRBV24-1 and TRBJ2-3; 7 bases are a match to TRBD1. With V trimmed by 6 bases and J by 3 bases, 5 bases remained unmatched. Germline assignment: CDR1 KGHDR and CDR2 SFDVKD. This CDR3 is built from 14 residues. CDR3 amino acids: CATSPGQRTDTQYF. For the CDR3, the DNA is TGTGCCACCAGTCCGGGACAGAGAACAGATACGCAGTATTTT.

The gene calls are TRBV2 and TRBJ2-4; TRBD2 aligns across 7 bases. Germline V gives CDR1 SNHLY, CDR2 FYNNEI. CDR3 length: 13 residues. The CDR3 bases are TGTGGGGTCGTGCTAGCGGATAAAAACATTCAGTACTTC. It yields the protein CGVVLADKNIQYF.

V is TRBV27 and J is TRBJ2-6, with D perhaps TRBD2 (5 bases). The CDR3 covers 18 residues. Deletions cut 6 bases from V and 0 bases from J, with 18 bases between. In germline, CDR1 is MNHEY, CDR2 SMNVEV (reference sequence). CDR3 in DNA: TGTGCCAGCAGACCCGGAGAGGGCAAGTCCTCTGGGGCCAACGTCCTGACTTTC. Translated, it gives CASRPGEGKSSGANVLTF.